These T cell receptor beta chains were read from a single sample in a study of Ad26.COV2.S vaccination and SARS-CoV-2 variants. Data came from immunoSEQ multiplex PCR; TCRdb stores just in-frame clones and leaves some out. The table has hundreds of thousands of clones, about nine tenths seen once. Specimen: peripheral blood, collected in a trial of Ad26.COV2.S vaccine versus placebo. Receptor source: a person aged 18 to 65 who received the Ad26.COV2.S COVID-19 vaccine or a placebo. Both conserved end residues are part of each CDR3. Fields, in order: clone size, J gene, V gene, CDR3 length, D gene, CDR3 protein, CDR3 DNA. A D gene is named only where the DNA matches it firmly. Clone size is shown for a subset of rows, as once, few, many or a class of expanded clone.

>.|TRBJ1-1|TRBV6-2/TRBV6-3|14|TRBD1
CASSTRQGTAEAFF
TGTGCCAGCAGTACTCGACAGGGGACCGCTGAAGCTTTCTTT
>.|TRBJ2-1|TRBV6-5|11|.
CASSLYNEQFF
TGTGCCAGCAGCCTTTACAATGAGCAGTTCTTC
>.|TRBJ2-1|TRBV5-1|12|.
CASSTDYNEQFF
TGCGCCAGCTCCACAGACTACAATGAGCAGTTCTTC
>.|TRBJ1-1|TRBV19|13|.
CASSITMNTEAFF
TGTGCCAGTAGTATAACTATGAACACTGAAGCTTTCTTT
>once|TRBJ2-2|TRBV4-2|17|TRBD1
CASSQDPQGINTGELFF
TGTGCCAGCAGCCAAGACCCACAGGGGATTAACACCGGGGAGCTGTTTTTT
>.|TRBJ2-5|TRBV30|17|TRBD2
CAWSVGASGAPQETQYF
TGTGCCTGGAGTGTAGGGGCTAGCGGAGCACCTCAAGAGACCCAGTACTTC
>once|TRBJ1-1|TRBV9|13|.
CASSVSRGSEAFF
TGTGCCAGCAGCGTAAGCAGGGGTAGTGAAGCTTTCTTT
>.|TRBJ2-5|TRBV5-4|14|.
CASSPPASSKTQYF
TGTGCCAGCAGCCCCCCGGCTAGCTCGAAGACCCAGTACTTC
>.|TRBJ1-1|TRBV12-3/TRBV12-4|12|.
CASSPGPVGAFF
TGTGCCAGCAGTCCCGGCCCGGTGGGAGCTTTCTTT
>.|TRBJ1-1|TRBV12-3/TRBV12-4|13|.
CASSWAGRTEAFF
TGTGCCAGCAGTTGGGCAGGGAGGACTGAAGCTTTCTTT
>.|TRBJ1-3|TRBV6-5|15|.
CASSPGVFSGNTIYF
TGTGCCAGCAGTCCGGGGGTTTTCTCTGGAAACACCATATATTTT
>.|TRBJ2-7|TRBV6-6|14|TRBD1
CASSSGQGIYEQYF
TGTGCCAGCAGTTCCGGACAGGGGATCTACGAGCAGTACTTC
>.|TRBJ1-5|TRBV19|14|.
CASSLEYSNQPQHF
TGTGCCAGTAGTCTGGAATATAGCAATCAGCCCCAGCATTTT
>.|TRBJ1-1|TRBV18|17|.
CASSPPGSLGKSTEAFF
TGTGCCAGCTCACCACCGGGGTCCTTGGGAAAGAGCACTGAAGCTTTCTTT
>.|TRBJ2-5|TRBV23-1|12|.
CASSQSWGTQYF
TGCGCCAGCAGTCAATCGTGGGGGACCCAGTACTTC
>.|TRBJ1-1|TRBV13|13|TRBD1
CASRTTGAGEAFF
TGTGCCAGCAGAACCACAGGGGCGGGTGAAGCTTTCTTT
>once|TRBJ2-7|TRBV18|15|TRBD2
CASSPRRGAPYEQYF
TGTGCCAGCTCACCACGGCGGGGGGCTCCCTACGAGCAGTACTTC
>.|TRBJ1-4|TRBV7-2|14|.
CASSSQATNEKLFF
TGTGCCAGCAGCTCACAAGCAACTAATGAAAAACTGTTTTTT
>.|TRBJ2-1|TRBV11-2|15|TRBD2
CASSALAGGYGEQFF
TGTGCCAGCAGCGCACTAGCGGGGGGTTATGGTGAGCAGTTCTTC
>.|TRBJ1-6|TRBV6-2/TRBV6-3|16|.
CASSYFKSSYNSPLHF
TGTGCCAGCAGTTACTTCAAGAGCTCCTATAATTCACCCCTCCACTTT
>.|TRBJ2-3|TRBV7-2|16|TRBD2
CASRVETSGVTDTQYF
TGTGCCAGCAGAGTCGAGACTAGCGGGGTGACAGATACGCAGTATTTT
>.|TRBJ2-7|TRBV9|16|.
CASSVEASGDVFEQYF
TGTGCCAGCAGCGTAGAAGCATCGGGGGACGTCTTCGAGCAGTACTTC
>.|TRBJ2-2|TRBV29-1|15|.
CSARPQETNTGELFF
TGCAGCGCGCGTCCCCAGGAGACGAACACCGGGGAGCTGTTTTTT
>once|TRBJ2-3|TRBV7-3|12|.
CASSLRTDTQYF
TGTGCCAGCAGCTTACGCACAGATACGCAGTATTTT
>.|TRBJ2-2|TRBV21-1|17|.
CASSKALYENTAGELFF
TGTGCCAGCAGCAAAGCCCTGTACGAGAATACGGCCGGGGAGCTGTTTTTT
>.|TRBJ1-1|TRBV9|13|.
CASSPGTLGIAFF
TGTGCCAGCAGCCCCGGGACTCTAGGGATAGCTTTCTTT
>many|TRBJ1-1|TRBV30|16|.
CACFPLRGAGNAEAFF
TGTGCCTGTTTTCCGCTCAGGGGCGCAGGTAACGCTGAAGCTTTCTTT
>.|TRBJ1-1|TRBV9|15|.
CASSSTLGVSTEAFF
TGTGCCAGCAGCTCAACCTTGGGGGTGAGCACTGAAGCTTTCTTT
>.|TRBJ2-1|TRBV7-7|15|.
CASSLNPGTFSEQFF
TGTGCTAGCAGCCTCAACCCTGGGACTTTTAGTGAGCAGTTCTTC
>.|TRBJ2-3|TRBV12-5|15|.
CASGRGLRATDTQYF
TGTGCTAGTGGCCGGGGTTTGAGGGCCACAGATACGCAGTATTTT
>.|TRBJ2-7|TRBV5-4|12|TRBD2
CASSPSGGEQYF
TGTGCCAGCAGCCCCTCGGGGGGCGAGCAGTACTTC
>.|TRBJ1-1|TRBV19|16|.
CASSIVFGRLNTEAFF
TGTGCCAGTAGTATAGTCTTCGGCAGGTTGAACACTGAAGCTTTCTTT
>.|TRBJ2-2|TRBV19|16|.
CASSIRSGQNTGELFF
TGTGCCAGTAGTATAAGGTCGGGACAGAACACCGGGGAGCTGTTTTTT
>few|TRBJ2-1|TRBV5-1|16|TRBD1
CASSSTGDRGEGEQFF
TGCGCCAGCAGCTCAACTGGGGACAGGGGAGAAGGTGAGCAGTTCTTC
>.|TRBJ1-6|TRBV3-1/TRBV3-2|14|.
CASELGHNSSPLHF
TGTGCCAGCGAGCTAGGGCACAATAGTTCACCCCTCCACTTT
>.|TRBJ2-5|TRBV5-6|17|TRBD2
CASSRRRGVVSQETQYF
TGTGCCAGCAGCAGGCGCCGGGGGGTTGTGAGCCAAGAGACCCAGTACTTC
>.|TRBJ2-7|TRBV6-5|14|TRBD2
CASSYSGASYEQYF
TGTGCCAGCAGTTACAGCGGGGCCTCCTACGAGCAGTACTTC